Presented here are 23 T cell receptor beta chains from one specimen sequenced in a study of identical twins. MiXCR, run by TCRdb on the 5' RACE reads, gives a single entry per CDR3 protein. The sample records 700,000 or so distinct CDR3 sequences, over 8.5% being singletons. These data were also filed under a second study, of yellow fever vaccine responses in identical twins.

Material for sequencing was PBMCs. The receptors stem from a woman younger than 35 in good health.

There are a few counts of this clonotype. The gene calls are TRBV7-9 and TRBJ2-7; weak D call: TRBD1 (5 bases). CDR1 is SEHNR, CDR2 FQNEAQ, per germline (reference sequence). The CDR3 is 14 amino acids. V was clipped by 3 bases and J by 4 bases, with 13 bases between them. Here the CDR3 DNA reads TGTGCCAGCAGCTTCGAGACAGAGTTTTACGAGCAGTACTTC. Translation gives CASSFETEFYEQYF.

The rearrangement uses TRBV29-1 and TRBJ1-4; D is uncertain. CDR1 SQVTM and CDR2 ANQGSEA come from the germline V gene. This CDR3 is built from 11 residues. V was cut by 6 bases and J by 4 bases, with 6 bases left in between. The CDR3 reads CSVGYNEKLFF. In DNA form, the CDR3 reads TGCAGCGTGGGCTATAATGAAAAACTGTTTTTT.

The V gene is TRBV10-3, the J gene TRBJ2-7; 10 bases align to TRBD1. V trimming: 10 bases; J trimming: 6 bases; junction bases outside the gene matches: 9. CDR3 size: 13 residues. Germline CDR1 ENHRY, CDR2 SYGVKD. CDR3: CATTRDRGIEQYF. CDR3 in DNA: TGTGCCACAACCCGGGACAGGGGAATCGAGCAGTACTTC.

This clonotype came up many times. The CDR3 sequence is CASSLLDPSYNEQFF. DNA for the CDR3: TGCGCCAGCAGCCTCCTAGACCCCTCCTACAATGAGCAGTTCTTC. This chain uses TRBV5-1 with TRBJ2-1; D remains unclear. Deletions cut 4 bases from V and 0 bases from J, with 11 bases between. The CDR3 contains 15 residues. Germline assignment: CDR1 SGHRS and CDR2 YFSETQ.

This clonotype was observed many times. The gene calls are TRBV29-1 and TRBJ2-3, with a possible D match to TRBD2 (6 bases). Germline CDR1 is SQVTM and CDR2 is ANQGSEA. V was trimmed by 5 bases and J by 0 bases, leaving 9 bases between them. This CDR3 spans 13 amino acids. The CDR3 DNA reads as TGCAGCGTTTGGGCGGGAAGCACAGATACGCAGTATTTT. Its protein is CSVWAGSTDTQYF.

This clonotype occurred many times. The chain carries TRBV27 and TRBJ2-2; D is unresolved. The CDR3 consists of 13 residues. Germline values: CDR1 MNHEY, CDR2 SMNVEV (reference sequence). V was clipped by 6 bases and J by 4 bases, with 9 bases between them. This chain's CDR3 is CASSPPPTGELFF. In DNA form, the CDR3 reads TGTGCCAGCAGCCCGCCGCCCACCGGGGAGCTGTTTTTT.

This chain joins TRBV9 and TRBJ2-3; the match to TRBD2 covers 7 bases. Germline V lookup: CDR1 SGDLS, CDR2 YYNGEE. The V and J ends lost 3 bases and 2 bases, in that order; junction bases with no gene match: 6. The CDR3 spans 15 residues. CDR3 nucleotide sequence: TGTGCCAGCAGCGCCCGGACTAGAGACACAGATACGCAGTATTTT. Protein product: CASSARTRDTDTQYF.

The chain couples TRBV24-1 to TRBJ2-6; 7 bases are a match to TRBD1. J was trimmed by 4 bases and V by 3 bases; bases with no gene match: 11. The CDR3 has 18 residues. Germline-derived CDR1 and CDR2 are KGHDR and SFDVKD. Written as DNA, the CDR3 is TGTGCCACCAGTGATCCATTGGACAGGTCAGGAGGGGCCAACGTCCTGACTTTC. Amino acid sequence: CATSDPLDRSGGANVLTF.

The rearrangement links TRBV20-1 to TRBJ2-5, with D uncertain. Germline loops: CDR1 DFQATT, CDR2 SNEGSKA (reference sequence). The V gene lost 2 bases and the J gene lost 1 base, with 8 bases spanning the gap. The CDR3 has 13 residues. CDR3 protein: CSARKRGQETQYF. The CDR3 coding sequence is TGCAGTGCTAGAAAACGCGGCCAAGAGACCCAGTACTTC.

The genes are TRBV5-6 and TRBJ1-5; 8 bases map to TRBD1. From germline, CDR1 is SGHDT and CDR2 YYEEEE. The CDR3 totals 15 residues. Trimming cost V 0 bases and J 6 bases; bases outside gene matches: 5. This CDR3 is CASSLDRGKFQPQHF. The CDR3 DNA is TGTGCCAGCAGCTTGGACAGGGGGAAATTTCAGCCCCAGCATTTT. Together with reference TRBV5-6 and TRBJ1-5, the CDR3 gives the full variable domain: DAGVTQSPTHLIKTRGQQVTLRCSPKSGHDTVSWYQQALGQGPQFIFQYYEEEERQRGNFPDRFSGHQFPNYSSELNVNALLLGDSALYLCASSLDRGKFQPQHFGDGTRLSIL.

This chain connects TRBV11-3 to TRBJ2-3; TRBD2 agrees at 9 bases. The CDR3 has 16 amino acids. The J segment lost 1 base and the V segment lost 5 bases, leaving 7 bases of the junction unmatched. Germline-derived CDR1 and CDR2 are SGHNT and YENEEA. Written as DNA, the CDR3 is TGTGCCAGCAGCCCCGGGACTAGCTCCGGCACAGATACGCAGTATTTT. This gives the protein CASSPGTSSGTDTQYF. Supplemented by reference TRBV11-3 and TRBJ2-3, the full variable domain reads EAGVVQSPRYKIIEKKQPVAFWCNPISGHNTLYWYLQNLGQGPELLIRYENEEAVDDSQLPKDRFSAERLKGVDSTLKIQPAELGDSAVYLCASSPGTSSGTDTQYFGPGTRLTVL.

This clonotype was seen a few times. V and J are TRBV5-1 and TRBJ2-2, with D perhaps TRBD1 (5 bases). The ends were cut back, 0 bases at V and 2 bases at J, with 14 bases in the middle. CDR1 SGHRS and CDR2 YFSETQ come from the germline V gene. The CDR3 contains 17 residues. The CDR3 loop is CASSLAPTGLNTGELFF. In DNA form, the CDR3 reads TGCGCCAGCAGCTTGGCCCCCACAGGATTAAACACCGGGGAGCTGTTTTTT.

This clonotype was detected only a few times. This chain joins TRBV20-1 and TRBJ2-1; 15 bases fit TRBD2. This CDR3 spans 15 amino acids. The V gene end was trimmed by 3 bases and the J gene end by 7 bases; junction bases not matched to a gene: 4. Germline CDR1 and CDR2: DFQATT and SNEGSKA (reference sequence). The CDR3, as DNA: TGCAGTGCTAGTCCGGGACTAGCGGGAGGAAATGAGCAGTTCTTC. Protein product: CSASPGLAGGNEQFF.

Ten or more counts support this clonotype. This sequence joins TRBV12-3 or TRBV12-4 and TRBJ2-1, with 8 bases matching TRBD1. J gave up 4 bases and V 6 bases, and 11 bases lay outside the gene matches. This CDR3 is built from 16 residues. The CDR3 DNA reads TGTGCCAGCAGCTCCTTTTCTGGGACAGGATACAATGAGCAGTTCTTC. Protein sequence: CASSSFSGTGYNEQFF.

The CDR3 DNA reads as TGCAGTGCTCGGAAGGTATCGACCTACAATGAGCAGTTCTTC. As protein: CSARKVSTYNEQFF. The gene calls are TRBV20-1 and TRBJ2-1, with unresolved D. Between the trimmed V and J ends, which lost 5 bases and 2 bases, there was a span of 13 bases. The CDR3 contains 14 residues. Germline lookup yields CDR1 DFQATT and CDR2 SNEGSKA (reference sequence).

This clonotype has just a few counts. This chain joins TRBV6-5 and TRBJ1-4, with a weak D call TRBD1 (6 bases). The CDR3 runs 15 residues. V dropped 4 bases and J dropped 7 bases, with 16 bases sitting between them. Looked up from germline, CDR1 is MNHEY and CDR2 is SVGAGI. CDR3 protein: CASSSWGARGEKLFF. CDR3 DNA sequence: TGTGCCAGCAGTTCGTGGGGGGCGCGCGGTGAAAAACTGTTTTTT.

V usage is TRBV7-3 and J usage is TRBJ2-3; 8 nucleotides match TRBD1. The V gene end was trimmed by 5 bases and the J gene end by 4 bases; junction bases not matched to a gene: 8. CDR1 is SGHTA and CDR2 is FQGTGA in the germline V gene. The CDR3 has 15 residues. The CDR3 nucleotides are TGTGCCAGCAGCAAAAGCCGACAGGGGCCAGATACGCAGTATTTT. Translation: CASSKSRQGPDTQYF.

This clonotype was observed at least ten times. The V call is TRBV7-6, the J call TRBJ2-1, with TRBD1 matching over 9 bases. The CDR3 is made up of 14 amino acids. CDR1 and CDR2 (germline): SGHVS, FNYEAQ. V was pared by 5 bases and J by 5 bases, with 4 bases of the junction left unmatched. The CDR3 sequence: CASSPRTGDNEQFF. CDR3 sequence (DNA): TGTGCCAGCAGCCCTCGGACAGGGGACAATGAGCAGTTCTTC. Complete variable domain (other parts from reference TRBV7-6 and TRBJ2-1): GAGVSQSPRYKVTKRGQDVALRCDPISGHVSLYWYRQALGQGPEFLTYFNYEAQQDKSGLPNDRFSAERPEGSISTLTIQRTEQRDSAMYRCASSPRTGDNEQFFGPGTRLTVL.

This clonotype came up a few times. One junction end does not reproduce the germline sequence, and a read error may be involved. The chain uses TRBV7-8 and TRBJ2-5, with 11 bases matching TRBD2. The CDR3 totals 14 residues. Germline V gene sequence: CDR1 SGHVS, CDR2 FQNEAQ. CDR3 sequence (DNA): TGTGCCAGCAGCTTAGATCTAGCGGGGGGCTTTAAGCACTTC. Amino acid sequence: CASSLDLAGGFKHF.

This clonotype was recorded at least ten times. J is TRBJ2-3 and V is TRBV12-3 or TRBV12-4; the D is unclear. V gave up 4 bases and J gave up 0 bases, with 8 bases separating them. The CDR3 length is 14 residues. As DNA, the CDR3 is TGTGCCAGCAGTTATTTCGGGAGCACAGATACGCAGTATTTT. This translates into CASSYFGSTDTQYF.

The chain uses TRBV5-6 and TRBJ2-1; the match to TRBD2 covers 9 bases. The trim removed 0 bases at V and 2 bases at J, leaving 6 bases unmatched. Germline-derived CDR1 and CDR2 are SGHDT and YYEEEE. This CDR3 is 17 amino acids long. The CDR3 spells CASSLGRGGRPYNEQFF. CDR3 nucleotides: TGTGCCAGCAGCTTGGGGCGGGGGGGCCGACCCTACAATGAGCAGTTCTTC.

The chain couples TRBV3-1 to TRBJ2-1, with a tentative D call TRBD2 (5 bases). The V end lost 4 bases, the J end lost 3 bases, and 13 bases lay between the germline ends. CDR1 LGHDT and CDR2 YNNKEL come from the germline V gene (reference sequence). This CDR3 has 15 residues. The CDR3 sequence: CASSPMTINYNEQFF. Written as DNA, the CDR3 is TGTGCCAGCAGCCCCATGACTATAAACTACAATGAGCAGTTCTTC.

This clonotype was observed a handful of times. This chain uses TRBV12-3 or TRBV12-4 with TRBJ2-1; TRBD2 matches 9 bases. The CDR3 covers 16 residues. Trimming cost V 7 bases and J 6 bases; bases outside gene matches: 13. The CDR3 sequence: CASTPDSGREGNEQFF. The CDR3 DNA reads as TGTGCCAGCACCCCCGATAGCGGGAGAGAGGGCAATGAGCAGTTCTTC.